This T cell receptor beta chain was captured by sequencing in a study of CD8 T cells in ankylosing spondylitis. Study outcomes and limitations: In peripheral blood, disease-linked CD8+ clones occurred at relatively low frequencies.

This clonotype was observed many times. Its antigen is unknown. V was clipped by 2 bases and J by 7 bases, with 11 bases between them. The CDR3 runs 14 residues. Each CDR3 protein gets one entry after TCRdb re-called the 5' RACE reads with MiXCR. The profile shows approximately 92,000 distinct CDR3 sequences, about 9.1% of them singletons. The sequence came from a male donor with ankylosing spondylitis or in good health (not recorded which). The specimen was blood, either unsorted or a sorted T cell fraction (not recorded which). The chain uses TRBV12-3 or TRBV12-4 and TRBJ1-4; a weak D match, TRBD1 (5 bases). CDR3 in DNA: TGTGCCAGCAGTTTAACTGGACAAGGTGAAAAACTGTTTTTT. This gives the protein CASSLTGQGEKLFF.